This TCR beta chain was recorded in a study of T cells in Graves' hyperthyroidism and ophthalmopathy. Background on the study: Blood from the periphery was taken at initial diagnosis, before any treatment.

Amplified TCR beta CDR3 regions came from RNA transcripts. The study used the HTBI primer set for a first-round RT-PCR of the TCR CDR3. In TCRdb, the multiplex PCR reads were re-called with MiXCR into one record per CDR3 protein. The sample has fewer than 800,000 distinct CDR3 sequences, about 16% seen once. Study observations and caveats: Blood also showed most of the thyroid clonotypes that were expanded above 0.001.

This clonotype was counted ten times or more. Its antigen is still unknown. The CDR3 covers 17 residues. Deletions cut 1 base from V and 0 bases from J, with 12 bases between. Looked up from germline, CDR1 is MNHNY and CDR2 is SVGAGI (reference sequence). The TCR comes from a man in his late teens or twenties with Graves' hyperthyroidism. The chain combines TRBV6-6 with TRBJ2-2; no clear D. Source material: blood. The CDR3 DNA is TGTGCCAGCAGTTACTGGCGGAAGGGATCGAACACCGGGGAGCTGTTTTTT. It translates to CASSYWRKGSNTGELFF.